Following are 21 T cell receptor beta chains from one sample sequenced in a study of blood T cell repertoires in COVID-19. The assay was immunoSEQ multiplex PCR, and TCRdb's table has in-frame clones only and misses some. The table records about 200,000 clones, over 75% of them present only once. The material sequenced was peripheral blood. These receptors all come from a woman aged 40 to 49 with acute or convalescent COVID-19.

This chain connects TRBV11-2 to TRBJ1-5; D call uncertain. V was trimmed by 4 bases and J by 2 bases, leaving 12 bases between them. The V gene's germline CDR1 is SGHAT and CDR2 FQNNGV. The CDR3 consists of 15 residues. The chain's CDR3 is CASSSGPGGNQPQHF. CDR3 in DNA: TGTGCCAGCAGCTCCGGCCCTGGAGGCAATCAGCCCCAGCATTTT.

The chain's CDR3 is CASSLGDPAGDTQYF. The CDR3 DNA sequence: TGTGCCAGCAGCTTGGGAGACCCGGCGGGAGATACGCAGTATTTT. The J gene is TRBJ2-3, the V gene TRBV5-6; tentative D call: TRBD2 (5 bases). Germline V gene data show CDR1 as SGHDT and CDR2 as YYEEEE. The CDR3 runs to 15 residues. The ends were cut back, 0 bases at V and 5 bases at J, with 13 bases in the middle.

The V and J genes are TRBV6-6 and TRBJ1-4, with 8 bases fitting TRBD1. The CDR3 spans 18 residues. The junction had 12 bases not matched to a gene; V was cut back by 6 bases and J by 0 bases. The germline CDR1 and CDR2 sequences are MNHNY and SVGAGI (reference sequence). DNA of the CDR3: TGTGCCAGCAGCCGACGTGTGGACAGGGTCTCAACTAATGAAAAACTGTTTTTT. Translation gives CASSRRVDRVSTNEKLFF.

This chain connects TRBV3-1 (or the pseudogene TRBV3-2) to TRBJ1-2; 7 nucleotides align to TRBD1. The CDR3 has 17 amino acids. CDR1 and CDR2 from the germline V gene are LGHDT and YNNKEL (reference sequence). The V and J ends lost 1 base and 3 bases, in that order; junction bases with no gene match: 11. Here the CDR3 reads CASSQANRGRGDYGYTF. The CDR3 DNA reads as TGTGCCAGCAGCCAAGCGAACAGGGGAAGGGGAGACTATGGCTACACCTTC.

The chain recombines TRBV5-1 with TRBJ1-1, with D possibly matching TRBD1 (6 bases). There are 15 residues in the CDR3. The V gene's germline CDR1 is SGHRS and CDR2 YFSETQ. V lost 4 bases, J lost 0 bases, and 13 bases lay in between. The CDR3 is CASSGIGQLNTEAFF. As DNA, the CDR3 is TGCGCCAGCAGCGGGATAGGACAGCTGAACACTGAAGCTTTCTTT.

This chain joins TRBV25-1 and TRBJ1-1; D is possibly TRBD1 (6 bases). Germline loops: CDR1 MGHDK, CDR2 SYGVNS. V was pared by 3 bases and J by 1 base, with 9 bases between. The CDR3 spans 14 residues. This CDR3 reads CASSDYRANTEAFF. The CDR3 DNA sequence: TGTGCCAGCAGTGATTACAGGGCGAACACTGAAGCTTTCTTT.

The V and J genes are TRBV13 and TRBJ1-2; D is perhaps TRBD1 (6 bases). Trimming removed 2 bases from V and 6 bases from J, with 13 bases in between. The CDR3 totals 14 residues. Germline loops: CDR1 PRHDT, CDR2 FYEKMQ (reference sequence). For the CDR3, the DNA is TGTGCCAGCAGCTTAAGGGGGGGGCAGGATGGCTACACCTTC. This gives the protein CASSLRGGQDGYTF.

The J gene is TRBJ2-1, the V gene TRBV4-1, with D possibly matching TRBD1 (5 bases). Germline CDR1 is MGHRA and CDR2 is YSYEKL. This CDR3 has 15 amino acids. Trimming left V 0 bases short and J 6 bases short, with 12 bases between. CDR3 protein: CASSQDLQGSNEQFF. The CDR3 DNA is TGCGCCAGCAGCCAAGATCTGCAGGGCAGCAATGAGCAGTTCTTC.

V gene TRBV7-9 combines with J gene TRBJ2-5, with a weak D call TRBD2 (6 bases). Trimming pared 5 bases from V and 4 bases from J, leaving 29 bases between. The V gene's germline CDR1 is SEHNR and CDR2 FQNEAQ (reference sequence). The CDR3 extends over 19 amino acids. The CDR3 DNA reads TGTGCCAGCAGCCCCCCGTGGGCTAACGGGGGAAAATCAGGAGAGACCCAGTACTTC. Translated, it gives CASSPPWANGGKSGETQYF.

As concerns this clone: This sample also contains other DNA sequences that code for the same CDR3. The V gene is TRBV19, the J gene TRBJ1-1; 7 bases agree with TRBD1. The CDR3 totals 15 residues. V was pared by 1 base and J by 1 base, with 3 bases of the junction left unmatched. CDR1 is LNHDA, CDR2 SQIVND, per germline (reference sequence). In nucleotides, the CDR3 is TGTGCCAGTAGTATAGCCCGACAGGGGAACACTGAAGCTTTCTTT. It codes for CASSIARQGNTEAFF.

The V and J genes are TRBV5-1 and TRBJ2-5; D is perhaps TRBD1 (6 bases). Trimming took 4 bases from V and 0 from J, leaving 16 bases between them. The CDR3 runs 16 residues. Looked up from germline, CDR1 is SGHRS and CDR2 is YFSETQ. The CDR3 DNA is TGCGCCAGCAGCCTACGACAGGTACAATACCAAGAGACCCAGTACTTC. Its protein is CASSLRQVQYQETQYF.

J is TRBJ2-5 and V is TRBV19, with D possibly being TRBD2 (6 bases). The germline gives CDR1 LNHDA, CDR2 SQIVND (reference sequence). CDR3 size: 16 residues. Trimming removed 3 bases at V and 3 bases at J, with 17 bases between. CDR3 coding DNA: TGTGCCAGTAGTATGGTCGGGGAGGCCACGGAAGAGACCCAGTACTTC. Translated: CASSMVGEATEETQYF.

The rearrangement links TRBV10-3 to TRBJ1-1; weak D call: TRBD1 (6 bases). The CDR3 is 13 residues long. Germline V gene lookup returns CDR1 ENHRY and CDR2 SYGVKD. V gave up 6 bases and J gave up 6 bases, with 14 bases separating them. This chain's CDR3 is CAIRTSRGSEAFF. The CDR3 bases are TGTGCCATCAGGACATCCAGGGGCTCTGAAGCTTTCTTT.

This sequence joins TRBV9 and TRBJ2-3, with 11 bases that match TRBD2. J lost 2 bases, V lost 0 bases, and 8 bases had no gene match. Germline V gives CDR1 SGDLS, CDR2 YYNGEE. This CDR3 is built from 18 residues. The CDR3 is CASSVARGTSGYTDTQYF. CDR3 in DNA: TGTGCCAGCAGCGTAGCTAGAGGGACTAGCGGTTACACAGATACGCAGTATTTT. Looking up the rest from reference TRBV9 and TRBJ2-3 gives the full variable domain: DSGVTQTPKHLITATGQRVTLRCSPRSGDLSVYWYQQSLDQGLQFLIQYYNGEERAKGNILERFSAQQFPDLHSELNLSSLELGDSALYFCASSVARGTSGYTDTQYFGPGTRLTVL.

J is TRBJ2-3 and V is TRBV10-2; D might be TRBD2 (6 bases). V was cut by 0 bases and J by 1 base, with 8 bases left in between. CDR1 and CDR2 from the germline V gene are WSHSY and SAAADI. This CDR3 comprises 15 residues. CDR3 bases: TGCGCCAGCAGTGAGTCGACGGGGGGCACAGATACGCAGTATTTT. It yields the protein CASSESTGGTDTQYF.

This chain joins TRBV5-1 and TRBJ2-5, with 15 positions matching TRBD2. The junction had 9 bases not matched to a gene; V was cut back by 9 bases and J by 0 bases. Per germline, CDR1 SGHRS and CDR2 YFSETQ. This CDR3 is built from 17 residues. The DNA of the CDR3 is TGCGCCACCAGTCCGGGACTAGCGGGGGGATACCAAGAGACCCAGTACTTC. It encodes CATSPGLAGGYQETQYF.

The table lists this clone with a few counts. J is TRBJ1-5 and V is TRBV5-1; perhaps TRBD1 as D (5 bases). Germline assignment: CDR1 SGHRS and CDR2 YFSETQ. The CDR3 extends over 14 amino acids. V was pared by 4 bases and J by 5 bases, with 13 bases between. CDR3 residues: CASSRDGGDQPQHF. CDR3 DNA: TGCGCCAGCAGCCGAGACGGAGGGGATCAGCCCCAGCATTTT.

CDR3 DNA: TGTGCCAGCAGTCGTAGCGGGGGGGTGAATGAGCAGTTCTTC. This sequence encodes CASSRSGGVNEQFF. The chain uses TRBV6-5 and TRBJ2-1; 11 positions agree with TRBD2. CDR3 length: 14 amino acids. CDR1 is MNHEY, CDR2 SVGAGI, per germline. With 5 bases clipped from V and 7 bases from J, the junction kept 4 bases outside the gene matches.

This rearrangement joins TRBV9 to TRBJ2-2, with 7 bases lining up with TRBD1. V lost 3 bases, J lost 5 bases, and 7 bases stayed unmatched. The CDR3 sequence is 15 residues long. Germline V gene sequence: CDR1 SGDLS, CDR2 YYNGEE. DNA for the CDR3: TGTGCCAGCAGCGGAGGGACAGTGGTGACCGGGGAGCTGTTTTTT. This gives the protein CASSGGTVVTGELFF. Combining the CDR3 with reference TRBV9 and TRBJ2-2 gives the whole variable domain DSGVTQTPKHLITATGQRVTLRCSPRSGDLSVYWYQQSLDQGLQFLIQYYNGEERAKGNILERFSAQQFPDLHSELNLSSLELGDSALYFCASSGGTVVTGELFFGEGSRLTVL.

The chain is built from TRBV20-1 and TRBJ1-1; perhaps TRBD1 as D (5 bases). The CDR3 consists of 17 residues. The V gene lost 6 bases and the J gene lost 1 base, with 24 bases spanning the gap. Germline CDR1 reads DFQATT; CDR2 reads SNEGSKA (reference sequence). The CDR3 spells CSASRGFVFMRNTEAFF. In nucleotides, the CDR3 is TGCAGTGCCAGTAGGGGATTTGTATTTATGCGGAACACTGAAGCTTTCTTT.

The J gene is TRBJ2-5, the V gene TRBV7-9; TRBD2 agrees at 8 bases. The germline V gene encodes CDR1 SEHNR and CDR2 FQNEAQ (reference sequence). CDR3 length: 17 residues. Trimming at V came to 5 bases and at J to 5 bases, leaving 16 bases not matched to a gene. The chain's CDR3 is CASSHIGAGARRETQYF. The CDR3 DNA sequence: TGTGCCAGCAGCCATATCGGAGCGGGGGCTAGGAGGGAGACCCAGTACTTC. The full variable domain, completed using reference TRBV7-9 and TRBJ2-5, is DTGVSQNPRHKITKRGQNVTFRCDPISEHNRLYWYRQTLGQGPEFLTYFQNEAQLEKSRLLSDRFSAERPKGSFSTLEIQRTEQGDSAMYLCASSHIGAGARRETQYFGPGTRLLVL.